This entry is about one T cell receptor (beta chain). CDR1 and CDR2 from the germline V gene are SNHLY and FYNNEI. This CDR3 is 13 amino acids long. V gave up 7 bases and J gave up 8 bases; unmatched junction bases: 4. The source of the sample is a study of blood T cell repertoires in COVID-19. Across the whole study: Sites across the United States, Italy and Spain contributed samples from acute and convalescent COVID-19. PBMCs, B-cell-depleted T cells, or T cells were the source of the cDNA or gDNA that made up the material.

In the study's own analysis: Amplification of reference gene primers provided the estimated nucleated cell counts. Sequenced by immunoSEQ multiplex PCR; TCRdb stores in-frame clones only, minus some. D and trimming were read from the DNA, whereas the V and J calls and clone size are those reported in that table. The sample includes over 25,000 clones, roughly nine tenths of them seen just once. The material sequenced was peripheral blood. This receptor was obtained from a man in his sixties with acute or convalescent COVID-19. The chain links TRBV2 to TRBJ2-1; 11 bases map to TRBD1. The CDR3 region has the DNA TGTGCCAGCATTAGGGACAGGGGGTATGAGCAGTTCTTC. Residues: CASIRDRGYEQFF.